Reported below is one TCR beta chain. This record comes from a study of OX40 agonist ivuxolimab in advanced cancers. Study as a whole: The dose-escalation cohort had hepatocellular carcinoma, melanoma, renal cell or head and neck cancer. Checkpoint inhibitors had been given previously to about 40% of patients.

Trimming pared 5 bases from V and 0 bases from J, leaving 16 bases between. The CDR3 contains 15 residues. The germline gives CDR1 GTSNPN, CDR2 SVGIG (reference sequence). This table comes from immunoSEQ multiplex PCR, and its TCRdb copy is limited to in-frame clones, with some not included. The sample holds tens of thousands of clones, around 87% seen once. The chain recombines TRBV30 with TRBJ1-1; no clear D. The TCR comes from an adult with an advanced solid tumor such as melanoma, head and neck, liver or kidney cancer. The starting material was CD4+ or CD8+ T cells sorted from blood, obtained in a trial of the OX40 agonist ivuxolimab. The CDR3 DNA is TGTGCCTGGGCCCCCCTTGGTTACATGAACACTGAAGCTTTCTTT. This translates into CAWAPLGYMNTEAFF.